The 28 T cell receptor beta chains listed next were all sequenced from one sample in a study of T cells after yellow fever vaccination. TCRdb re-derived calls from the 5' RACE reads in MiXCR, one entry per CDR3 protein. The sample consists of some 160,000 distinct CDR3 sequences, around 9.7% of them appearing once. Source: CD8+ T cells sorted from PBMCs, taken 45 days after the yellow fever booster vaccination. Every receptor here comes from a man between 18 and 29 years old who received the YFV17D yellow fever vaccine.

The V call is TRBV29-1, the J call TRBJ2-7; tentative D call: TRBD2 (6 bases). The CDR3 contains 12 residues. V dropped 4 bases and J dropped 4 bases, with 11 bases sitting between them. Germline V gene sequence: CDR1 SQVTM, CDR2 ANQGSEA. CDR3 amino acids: CSVAGGDYEQYF. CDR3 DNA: TGCAGCGTTGCCGGGGGAGATTACGAGCAGTACTTC.

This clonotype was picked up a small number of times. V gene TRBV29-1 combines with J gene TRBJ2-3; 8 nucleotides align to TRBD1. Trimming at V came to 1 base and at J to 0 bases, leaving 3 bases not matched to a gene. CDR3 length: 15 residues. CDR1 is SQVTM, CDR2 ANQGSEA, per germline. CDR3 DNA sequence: TGCAGCGTTGAAGGGACAGGGTTGAGCACAGATACGCAGTATTTT. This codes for CSVEGTGLSTDTQYF.

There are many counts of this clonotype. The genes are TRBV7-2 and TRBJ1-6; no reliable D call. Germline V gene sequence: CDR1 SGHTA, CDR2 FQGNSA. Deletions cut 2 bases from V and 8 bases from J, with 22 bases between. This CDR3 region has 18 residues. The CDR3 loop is CASSLSAALQPRDSPLHF. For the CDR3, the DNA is TGTGCCAGCAGCTTAAGTGCAGCTCTTCAGCCAAGGGATTCACCCCTCCACTTT.

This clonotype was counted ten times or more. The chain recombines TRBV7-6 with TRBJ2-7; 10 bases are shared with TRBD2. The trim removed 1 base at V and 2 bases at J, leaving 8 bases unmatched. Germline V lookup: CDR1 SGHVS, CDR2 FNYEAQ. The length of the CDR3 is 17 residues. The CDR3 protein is CASSLEWGSGGTYEQYF. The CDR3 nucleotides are TGTGCCAGCAGCTTAGAGTGGGGTAGCGGGGGGACCTACGAGCAGTACTTC.

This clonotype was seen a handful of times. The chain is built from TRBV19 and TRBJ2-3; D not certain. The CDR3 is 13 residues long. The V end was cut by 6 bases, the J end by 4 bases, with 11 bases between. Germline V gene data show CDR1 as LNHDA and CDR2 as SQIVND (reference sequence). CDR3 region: CASRDQPADTQYF. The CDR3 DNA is TGTGCCAGTAGGGACCAGCCCGCAGATACGCAGTATTTT.

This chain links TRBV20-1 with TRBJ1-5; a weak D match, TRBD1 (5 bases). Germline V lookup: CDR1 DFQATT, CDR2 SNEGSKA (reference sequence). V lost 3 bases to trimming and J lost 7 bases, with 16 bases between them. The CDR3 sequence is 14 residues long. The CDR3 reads CSASGGAASQPQHF. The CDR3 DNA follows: TGCAGTGCTAGTGGTGGGGCAGCGAGCCAGCCCCAGCATTTT.

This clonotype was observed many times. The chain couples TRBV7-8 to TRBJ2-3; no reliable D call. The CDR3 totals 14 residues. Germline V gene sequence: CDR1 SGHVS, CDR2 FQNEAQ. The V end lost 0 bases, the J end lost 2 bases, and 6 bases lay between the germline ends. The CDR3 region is CASSLAGYTDTQYF. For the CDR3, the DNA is TGTGCCAGCAGCTTAGCCGGTTACACAGATACGCAGTATTTT.

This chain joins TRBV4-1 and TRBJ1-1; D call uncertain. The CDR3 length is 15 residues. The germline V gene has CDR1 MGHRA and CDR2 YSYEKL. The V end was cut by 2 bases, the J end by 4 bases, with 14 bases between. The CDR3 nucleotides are TGCGCCAGCAGCCAACCCCAAGGGAAAATCACTGAAGCTTTCTTT. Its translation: CASSQPQGKITEAFF.

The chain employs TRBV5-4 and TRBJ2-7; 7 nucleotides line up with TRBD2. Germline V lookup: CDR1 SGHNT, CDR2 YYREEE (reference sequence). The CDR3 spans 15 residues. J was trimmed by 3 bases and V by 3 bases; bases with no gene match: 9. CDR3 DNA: TGTGCCAGCAGCTCCGTGGGGCTAGCGGACTACGAGCAGTACTTC. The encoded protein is CASSSVGLADYEQYF.

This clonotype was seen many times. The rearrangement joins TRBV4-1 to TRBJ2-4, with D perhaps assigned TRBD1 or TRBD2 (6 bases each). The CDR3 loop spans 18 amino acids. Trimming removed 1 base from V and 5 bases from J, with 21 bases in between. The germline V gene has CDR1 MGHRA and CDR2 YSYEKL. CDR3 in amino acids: CASSQGMRGDVPQNIQYF. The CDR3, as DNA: TGCGCCAGCAGCCAAGGGATGAGGGGGGACGTACCTCAAAACATTCAGTACTTC.

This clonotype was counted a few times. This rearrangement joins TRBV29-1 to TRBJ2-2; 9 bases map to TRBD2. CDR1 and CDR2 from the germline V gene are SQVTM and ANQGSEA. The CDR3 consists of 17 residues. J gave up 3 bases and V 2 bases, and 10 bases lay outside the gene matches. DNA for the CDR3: TGCAGCGTTGAACTTCCAGCGGGGGGTCGATACACCGGGGAGCTGTTTTTT. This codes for CSVELPAGGRYTGELFF.

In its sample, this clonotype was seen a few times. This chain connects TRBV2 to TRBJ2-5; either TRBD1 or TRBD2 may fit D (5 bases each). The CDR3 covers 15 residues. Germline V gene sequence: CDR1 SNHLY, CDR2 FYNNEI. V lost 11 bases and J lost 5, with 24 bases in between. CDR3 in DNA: TGTGCCTCCAAGGTGGATGGGGGTCTGGGGGAGACCCAGTACTTC. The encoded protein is CASKVDGGLGETQYF.

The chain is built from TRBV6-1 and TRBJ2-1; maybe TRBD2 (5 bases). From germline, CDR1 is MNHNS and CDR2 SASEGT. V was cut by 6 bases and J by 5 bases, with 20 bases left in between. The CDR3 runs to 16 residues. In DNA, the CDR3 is TGTGCCAGCAGCCTCCAGCGAGCGGAGTTCGACAATGAGCAGTTCTTC. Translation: CASSLQRAEFDNEQFF.

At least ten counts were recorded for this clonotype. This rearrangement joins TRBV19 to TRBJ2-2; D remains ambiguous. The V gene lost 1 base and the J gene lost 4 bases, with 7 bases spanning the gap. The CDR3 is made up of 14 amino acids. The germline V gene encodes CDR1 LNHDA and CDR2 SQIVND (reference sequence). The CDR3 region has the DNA TGTGCCAGTAGTATAGTCTCGAGCACCGGGGAGCTGTTTTTT. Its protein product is CASSIVSSTGELFF. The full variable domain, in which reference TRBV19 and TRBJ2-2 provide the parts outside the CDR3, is DGGITQSPKYLFRKEGQNVTLSCEQNLNHDAMYWYRQDPGQGLRLIYYSQIVNDFQKGDIAEGYSVSREKKESFPLTVTSAQKNPTAFYLCASSIVSSTGELFFGEGSRLTVL.

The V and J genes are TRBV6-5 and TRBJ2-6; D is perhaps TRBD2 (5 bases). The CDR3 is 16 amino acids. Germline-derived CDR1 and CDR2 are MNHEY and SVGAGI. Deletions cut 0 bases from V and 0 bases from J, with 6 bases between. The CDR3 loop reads CASSYSRASGANVLTF. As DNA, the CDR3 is TGTGCCAGCAGTTACTCGAGGGCCTCTGGGGCCAACGTCCTGACTTTC.

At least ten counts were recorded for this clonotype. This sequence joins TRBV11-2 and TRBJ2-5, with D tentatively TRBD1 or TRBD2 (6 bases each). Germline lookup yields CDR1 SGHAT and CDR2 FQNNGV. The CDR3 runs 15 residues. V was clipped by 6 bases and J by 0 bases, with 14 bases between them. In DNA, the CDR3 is TGTGCCAGCAGGGGGGGAACAGGGTACCAAGAGACCCAGTACTTC. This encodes CASRGGTGYQETQYF.

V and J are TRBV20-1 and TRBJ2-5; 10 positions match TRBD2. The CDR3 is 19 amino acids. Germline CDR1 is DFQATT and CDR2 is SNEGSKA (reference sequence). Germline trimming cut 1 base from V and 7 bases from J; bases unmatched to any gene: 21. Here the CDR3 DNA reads TGCAGTGCTAGAGGCCGGCTAGCGGGGGAGCCAACCACCTGGGGGACCCAGTACTTC. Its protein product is CSARGRLAGEPTTWGTQYF.

CDR3 in amino acids: CASSFGRGNQPQHF. CDR3 bases: TGTGCCAGCAGCTTCGGGCGGGGCAATCAGCCCCAGCATTTT. This chain joins TRBV11-2 and TRBJ1-5; D not resolved. The germline V gene encodes CDR1 SGHAT and CDR2 FQNNGV. The ends were cut back, 3 bases at V and 2 bases at J, with 8 bases in the middle. The CDR3 is 14 amino acids.

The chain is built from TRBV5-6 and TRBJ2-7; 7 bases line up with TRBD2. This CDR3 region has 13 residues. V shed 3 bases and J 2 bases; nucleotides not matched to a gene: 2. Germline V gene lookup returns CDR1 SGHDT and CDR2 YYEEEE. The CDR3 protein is CASSSGLAYEQYV. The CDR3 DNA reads TGTGCCAGCAGCTCCGGACTAGCCTACGAGCAGTACGTC.

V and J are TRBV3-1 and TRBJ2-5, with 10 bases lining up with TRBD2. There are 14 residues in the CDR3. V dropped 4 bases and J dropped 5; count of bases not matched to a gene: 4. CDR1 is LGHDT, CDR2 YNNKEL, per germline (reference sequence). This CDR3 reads CASSPTSGAETQYF. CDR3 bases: TGTGCCAGCAGCCCCACTAGCGGGGCCGAGACCCAGTACTTC.

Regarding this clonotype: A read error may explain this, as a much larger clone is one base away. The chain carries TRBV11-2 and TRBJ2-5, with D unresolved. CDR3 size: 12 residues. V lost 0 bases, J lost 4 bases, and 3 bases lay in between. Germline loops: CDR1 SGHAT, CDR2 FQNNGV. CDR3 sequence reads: CASSLEAETQYF. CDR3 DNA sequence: TGTGCCAGCAGCTTAGAGGCAGAGACCCAGTACTTC.

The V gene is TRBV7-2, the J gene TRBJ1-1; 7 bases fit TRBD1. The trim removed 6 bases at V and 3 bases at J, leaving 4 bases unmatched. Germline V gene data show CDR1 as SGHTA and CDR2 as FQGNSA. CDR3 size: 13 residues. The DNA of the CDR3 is TGTGCCAGCAGAGCCACAGGGGACACTGAAGCTTTCTTT. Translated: CASRATGDTEAFF.

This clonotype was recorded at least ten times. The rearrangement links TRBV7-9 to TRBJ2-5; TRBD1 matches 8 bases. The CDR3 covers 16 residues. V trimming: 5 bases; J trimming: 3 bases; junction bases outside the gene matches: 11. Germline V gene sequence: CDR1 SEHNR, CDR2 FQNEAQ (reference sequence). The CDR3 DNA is TGTGCCAGCAGCGTTTGGGACAGGAGCTCCGAAGAGACCCAGTACTTC. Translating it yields CASSVWDRSSEETQYF.

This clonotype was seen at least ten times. CDR3 loop: CASSYGGSTDTQYF. The CDR3 DNA reads as TGTGCCAGCAGTTACGGGGGAAGCACAGATACGCAGTATTTT. V usage is TRBV6-5 and J usage is TRBJ2-3; possibly TRBD1 or TRBD2 for D (5 bases each). V lost 2 bases to trimming and J lost 0 bases, with 6 bases between them. CDR1 and CDR2 from the germline V gene are MNHEY and SVGAGI. The CDR3 spans 14 residues.

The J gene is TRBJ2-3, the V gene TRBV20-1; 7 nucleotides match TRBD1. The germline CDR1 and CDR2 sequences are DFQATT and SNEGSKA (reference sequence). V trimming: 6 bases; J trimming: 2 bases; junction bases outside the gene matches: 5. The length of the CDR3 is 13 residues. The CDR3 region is CSAPGQLTDTQYF. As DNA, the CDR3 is TGCAGTGCCCCGGGACAGCTCACAGATACGCAGTATTTT.

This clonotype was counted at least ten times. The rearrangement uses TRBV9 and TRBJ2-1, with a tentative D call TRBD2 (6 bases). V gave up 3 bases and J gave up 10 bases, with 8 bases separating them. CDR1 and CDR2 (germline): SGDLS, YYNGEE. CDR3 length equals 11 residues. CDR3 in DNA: TGTGCCAGCAGCGCCCTAGCGGAGCAGTTCTTC. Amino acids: CASSALAEQFF.

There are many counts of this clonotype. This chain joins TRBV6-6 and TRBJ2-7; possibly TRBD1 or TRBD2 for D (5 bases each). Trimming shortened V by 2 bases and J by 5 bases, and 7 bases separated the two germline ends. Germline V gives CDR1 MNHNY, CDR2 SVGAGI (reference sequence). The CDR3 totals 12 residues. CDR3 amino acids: CASSYRGHEQYF. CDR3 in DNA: TGTGCCAGCAGTTACAGGGGACACGAGCAGTACTTC.

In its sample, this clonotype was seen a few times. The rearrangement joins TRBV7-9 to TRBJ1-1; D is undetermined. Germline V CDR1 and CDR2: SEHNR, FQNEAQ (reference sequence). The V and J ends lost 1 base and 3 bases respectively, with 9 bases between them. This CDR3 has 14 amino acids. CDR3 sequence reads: CASSLVKVYTEAFF. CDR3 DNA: TGTGCCAGCAGCTTAGTAAAGGTTTACACTGAAGCTTTCTTT.